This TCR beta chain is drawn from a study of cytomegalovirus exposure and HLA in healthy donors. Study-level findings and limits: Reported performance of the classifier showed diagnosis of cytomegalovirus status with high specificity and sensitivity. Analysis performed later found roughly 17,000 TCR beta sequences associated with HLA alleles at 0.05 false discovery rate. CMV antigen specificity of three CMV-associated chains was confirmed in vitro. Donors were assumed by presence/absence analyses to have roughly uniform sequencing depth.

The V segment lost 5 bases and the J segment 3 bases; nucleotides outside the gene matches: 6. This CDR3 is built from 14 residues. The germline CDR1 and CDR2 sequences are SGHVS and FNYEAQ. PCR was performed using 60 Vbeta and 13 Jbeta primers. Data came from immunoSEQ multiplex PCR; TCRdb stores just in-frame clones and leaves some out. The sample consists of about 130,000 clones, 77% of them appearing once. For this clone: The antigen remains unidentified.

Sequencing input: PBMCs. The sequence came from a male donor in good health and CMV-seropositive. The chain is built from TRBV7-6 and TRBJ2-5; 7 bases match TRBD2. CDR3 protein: CASSDGLGKETQYF. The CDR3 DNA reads TGTGCCAGCAGCGACGGACTAGGAAAAGAGACCCAGTACTTC. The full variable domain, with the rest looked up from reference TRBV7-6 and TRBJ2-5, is GAGVSQSPRYKVTKRGQDVALRCDPISGHVSLYWYRQALGQGPEFLTYFNYEAQQDKSGLPNDRFSAERPEGSISTLTIQRTEQRDSAMYRCASSDGLGKETQYFGPGTRLLVL.